The T cell receptor beta chain under discussion was sequenced for a study of T-cell memory formation after mild COVID-19. The CDR3 runs to 13 residues. Per germline, CDR1 SNHLY and CDR2 FYNNEI. The V and J ends lost 6 bases and 6 bases respectively, with 15 bases between them. In TCRdb, the 5' RACE reads were re-called with MiXCR into one record per CDR3 protein. The table shows fewer than 250,000 distinct CDR3 sequences, with just over 15% occurring only once. The chain uses TRBV2 and TRBJ2-7; D may be TRBD2 (5 bases). Input material: PBMCs or a T cell subset sorted from them (not recorded which). The receptor's source is an adult woman who had mild COVID-19 (a few samples of this study predate the infection). Cell type and time point are not known. In DNA, the CDR3 is TGTGCCAGCAGGAGGGCTAGCAGCAGCGAGCAGTACTTC. Translation: CASRRASSSEQYF.